Shown below are 22 T cell receptor beta chains from a single sample sequenced in a study of Graves' ophthalmopathy and Graves' hyperthyroidism listed by TCRdb under 2018. TCRdb records Illumina HiSeq 2000 as the sequencer. For repertoire sequencing, the TCR beta CDR3 regions were amplified from RNA transcripts. A first-round RT-PCR used HTBI primers with the Qiagen OneStep RT-PCR kit, followed by a second-round multiplex PCR, size selection and purification. The raw public reads went through TCRdb reprocessing: fastp at Q25, MiXCR clone calling, in-frame beta chains kept. Each record represents a unique CDR3 protein, reported with the most common genes and DNA among its rows. In all, the sample holds about 400,000 distinct CDR3 sequences, and around 21% of those were seen once. Clones ranked in the top ten supply 2.5% to 3.5% of the sample. Sequences were obtained from peripheral blood. These receptors came from a woman aged 18-29 years with stable Graves' hyperthyroidism. Donor details come from another sample of the same person, matched by shared clones.

Many counts were recorded for this clonotype. The chain joins TRBV9 to TRBJ1-6; possibly TRBD1 for D (5 bases). V was trimmed by 0 bases and J by 9 bases, leaving 13 bases between them. This CDR3 spans 15 amino acids. In germline, CDR1 is SGDLS, CDR2 YYNGEE. CDR3 sequence reads: CASSVVLGGGSPLHF. CDR3 nucleotides: TGTGCCAGCAGCGTAGTGCTCGGGGGTGGTTCACCCCTCCACTTT.

The V call is TRBV6-1, the J call TRBJ1-1; TRBD1 matches at 7 bases. Germline-derived CDR1 and CDR2 are MNHNS and SASEGT. The CDR3 has 14 residues. J lost 7 bases, V lost 5 bases, and 10 bases had no gene match. CDR3 in amino acids: CASSTFTGADEAFF. CDR3 coding DNA: TGTGCCAGCAGTACCTTCACAGGGGCCGATGAAGCTTTCTTT.

Turning to this clonotype: One junction end does not reproduce the germline sequence, and a read error may be involved. V gene TRBV10-3 combines with J gene TRBJ1-1; D is ambiguous. Germline V gene data show CDR1 as ENHRY and CDR2 as SYGVKD. This CDR3 has 12 residues. CDR3 in DNA: TGTGCCATCAGTGTACTGGGAACTGATGCTTTCTTT. This sequence encodes CAISVLGTDAFF.

This clonotype occurred a few times. This chain links TRBV20-1 with TRBJ2-7, with 10 bases aligning to TRBD2. The ends lost 2 bases at V and 6 bases at J; junction bases unmatched: 7. The CDR3 contains 14 residues. In germline, CDR1 is DFQATT, CDR2 SNEGSKA (reference sequence). The CDR3 region is CSARRLAGDSEQYF. CDR3 nucleotide sequence: TGCAGTGCTAGAAGGCTAGCGGGAGATTCCGAGCAGTACTTC.

The rearrangement links TRBV7-9 to TRBJ1-1, with TRBD1 as a possible D gene (5 bases). CDR1 is SEHNR and CDR2 is FQNEAQ in the germline V gene (reference sequence). V shed 3 bases and J shed 4 bases, with 9 bases lying between them. The CDR3 runs 13 residues. CDR3 loop: CASSFDSTTEAFF. CDR3 sequence (DNA): TGTGCCAGCAGCTTCGACAGTACCACTGAAGCTTTCTTT.

This clonotype was counted at least ten times. The chain uses TRBV27 and TRBJ2-2; 10 bases fit TRBD2. CDR1 and CDR2 (germline): MNHEY, SMNVEV (reference sequence). Trimming cost V 5 bases and J 5 bases; bases outside gene matches: 8. The CDR3 spans 16 residues. The CDR3 nucleotides read TGTGCCAGCAGTCCCCCTAGCGGGAGAAGAACCGGGGAGCTGTTTTTT. Translation: CASSPPSGRRTGELFF.

The sample holds a few counts of this clonotype. The junction and the germline gene differ at one end; a read error may be behind it. The rearrangement links TRBV20-1 to TRBJ2-2, with a possible D match to TRBD2 (5 bases). The CDR3 is made up of 12 amino acids. Germline lookup yields CDR1 DFQATT and CDR2 SNEGSKA (reference sequence). The CDR3 DNA is TGCAGTGCCGAGATTTCCACCGGGGAGCTGTGTTTT. Its protein is CSAEISTGELCF.

This rearrangement joins TRBV7-2 to TRBJ2-5; the D is unclear. Trimming stripped 2 bases from V and 5 bases from J, with 12 bases between. This CDR3 has 14 amino acids. CDR1 and CDR2 from the germline V gene are SGHTA and FQGNSA. The CDR3 sequence: CASSLSVYLETQYF. Written as DNA, the CDR3 is TGTGCCAGCAGCTTATCAGTCTATCTTGAGACCCAGTACTTC.

This clonotype has a count of ten or more. The chain couples TRBV12-5 to TRBJ2-1, with 7 bases identical to TRBD2. Germline V lookup: CDR1 LGHNT, CDR2 FRNRAP. Germline trimming cut 8 bases from V and 8 bases from J; bases unmatched to any gene: 9. The CDR3 runs to 13 residues. The chain's CDR3 is CASHLGRRDEQFF. Written as DNA, the CDR3 is TGTGCTAGTCACCTCGGGAGGAGGGATGAGCAGTTCTTC.

This sequence joins TRBV6-1 and TRBJ2-7; no clear D gene. The germline gives CDR1 MNHNS, CDR2 SASEGT. CDR3 length: 14 amino acids. V lost 2 bases to trimming and J lost 2 bases, with 10 bases between them. The DNA for the CDR3 is TGTGCCAGCAGTGAAATACAGCCTCCCTACGAGCAGTACTTC. Protein product: CASSEIQPPYEQYF.

This chain uses TRBV6-1 with TRBJ1-1, with 9 bases that match TRBD1. The germline gives CDR1 MNHNS, CDR2 SASEGT. This CDR3 region has 14 residues. V lost 6 bases and J lost 5; bases outside the gene matches: 7. CDR3 nucleotides: TGTGCCAGCAGGGGCGGGACAGGGTTAACTGAAGCTTTCTTT. This sequence encodes CASRGGTGLTEAFF.

This clonotype was seen at least ten times. The chain is built from TRBV25-1 and TRBJ2-7; 7 positions match TRBD2. The junction had 11 bases not matched to a gene; V was cut back by 7 bases and J by 5 bases. There are 14 residues in the CDR3. The germline CDR1 and CDR2 sequences are MGHDK and SYGVNS. CDR3 residues: CASIESGGPHEQYF. The CDR3 nucleotides are TGTGCCAGCATAGAGTCGGGAGGCCCCCACGAGCAGTACTTC.

This clonotype occurred once. V is TRBV7-2 and J is TRBJ2-5, with TRBD2 identical over 12 bases. Germline CDR1 and CDR2: SGHTA and FQGNSA. The CDR3 covers 17 residues. The V segment lost 3 bases and the J segment 4 bases; nucleotides outside the gene matches: 9. CDR3 in amino acids: CASSLRLAGGPRETQYF. CDR3 sequence (DNA): TGTGCCAGCAGCTTGAGGCTAGCGGGAGGGCCAAGAGAGACCCAGTACTTC.

This clonotype has a handful of counts. This chain uses TRBV12-3 or TRBV12-4 with TRBJ1-1; D call uncertain. The length of the CDR3 is 14 residues. V gave up 3 bases and J gave up 4 bases, with 12 bases separating them. The CDR3 coding sequence is TGTGCCAGCAGTTTCAGGTCGGGGATCACTGAAGCTTTCTTT. It specifies CASSFRSGITEAFF.

In its sample, this clonotype was seen once. V usage is TRBV5-1 and J usage is TRBJ2-5; D is ambiguous. V was shortened by 4 bases and J by 9 bases, with 13 bases between the two germline ends. CDR3 size: 12 residues. Germline loops: CDR1 SGHRS, CDR2 YFSETQ. The CDR3 is CASSIETKAQYF. For the CDR3, the DNA is TGCGCCAGCAGCATTGAAACAAAGGCCCAGTACTTC.

This clonotype has a count of ten or more. This chain uses TRBV27 with TRBJ2-5, with D possibly being TRBD2 (6 bases). CDR3 length: 15 residues. V was cut by 6 bases and J by 2 bases, with 16 bases left in between. Germline V gene lookup returns CDR1 MNHEY and CDR2 SMNVEV (reference sequence). Written as DNA, the CDR3 is TGTGCCAGCAGGGACCGAGCGGGCGCTCAAGAGACCCAGTACTTC. Protein: CASRDRAGAQETQYF.

The CDR3 coding sequence is TGTGCCAGCGCCGGGACTAGTGGAGAGACCCAGTACTTC. This gives the protein CASAGTSGETQYF. V and J are TRBV28 and TRBJ2-5; 8 nucleotides line up with TRBD2. The CDR3 covers 13 residues. The J segment lost 4 bases and the V segment lost 8 bases, leaving 6 bases of the junction unmatched. The V gene's germline CDR1 is MDHEN and CDR2 SYDVKM.

This clonotype was recorded only once. The gene calls are TRBV28 and TRBJ1-2; D gene ambiguous. V dropped 2 bases and J dropped 4 bases, with 14 bases sitting between them. Per the germline V gene, CDR1 is MDHEN and CDR2 is SYDVKM. The CDR3 consists of 15 residues. The CDR3 nucleotides read TGTGCCAGCAGTTTAAGCCCGGACTCGACCTATGGCTACACCTTC. Its protein product is CASSLSPDSTYGYTF.

This clonotype appeared many times. The gene calls are TRBV28 and TRBJ2-2, with TRBD2 as a possible D gene (5 bases). The V and J ends lost 5 bases and 1 base respectively, with 14 bases between them. CDR3 length equals 16 residues. Looked up from germline, CDR1 is MDHEN and CDR2 is SYDVKM. The CDR3, as DNA: TGTGCCAGCAGTCCGAGGGCCTATATGAACACCGGGGAGCTGTTTTTT. This gives the protein CASSPRAYMNTGELFF.

Ten or more counts support this clonotype. This chain connects TRBV27 to TRBJ2-7, with no clear D. Trimming took 3 bases from V and 4 from J, leaving 16 bases between them. This CDR3 is built from 15 residues. Per the germline V gene, CDR1 is MNHEY and CDR2 is SMNVEV (reference sequence). CDR3 DNA sequence: TGTGCCAGCAGTTTCGGAGAGCCCGAAACTTACGAGCAGTACTTC. It yields the protein CASSFGEPETYEQYF.

This clonotype was seen at least ten times. J is TRBJ2-5 and V is TRBV12-3 or TRBV12-4; D is tentatively TRBD1 or TRBD2 (5 bases each). Trimming removed 2 bases from V and 1 base from J, with 14 bases in between. CDR3 length: 16 amino acids. The CDR3, as DNA: TGTGCCAGCAGTTTAAGCCGGGGACCGCCCCAAGAGACCCAGTACTTC. It encodes CASSLSRGPPQETQYF.

This clonotype is a singleton in its sample. The junction departs from the called germline gene at one end, perhaps through a read error. The rearrangement uses TRBV20-1 and TRBJ1-6, with 10 bases that match TRBD1. The germline V gene encodes CDR1 DFQATT and CDR2 SNEGSKA (reference sequence). CDR3 length: 16 amino acids. CDR3 region: CSARNRQGAYNSPLHF. The CDR3, as DNA: TGCAGTGCTAGGAATCGACAGGGGGCCTACAATTCACCCCTCCACTTT.